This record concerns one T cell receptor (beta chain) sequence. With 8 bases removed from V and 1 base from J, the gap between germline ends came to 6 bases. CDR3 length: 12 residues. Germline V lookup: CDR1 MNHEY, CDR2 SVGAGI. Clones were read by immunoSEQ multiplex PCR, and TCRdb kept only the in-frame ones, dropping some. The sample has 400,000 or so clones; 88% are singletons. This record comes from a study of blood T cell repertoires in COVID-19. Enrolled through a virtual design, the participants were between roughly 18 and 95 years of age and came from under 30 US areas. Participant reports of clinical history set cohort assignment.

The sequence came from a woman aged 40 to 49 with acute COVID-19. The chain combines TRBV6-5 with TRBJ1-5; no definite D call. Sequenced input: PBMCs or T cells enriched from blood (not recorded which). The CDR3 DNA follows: TGTGCCAGCCGGGAAAGCAATCAGCCCCAGCATTTT. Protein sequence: CASRESNQPQHF.